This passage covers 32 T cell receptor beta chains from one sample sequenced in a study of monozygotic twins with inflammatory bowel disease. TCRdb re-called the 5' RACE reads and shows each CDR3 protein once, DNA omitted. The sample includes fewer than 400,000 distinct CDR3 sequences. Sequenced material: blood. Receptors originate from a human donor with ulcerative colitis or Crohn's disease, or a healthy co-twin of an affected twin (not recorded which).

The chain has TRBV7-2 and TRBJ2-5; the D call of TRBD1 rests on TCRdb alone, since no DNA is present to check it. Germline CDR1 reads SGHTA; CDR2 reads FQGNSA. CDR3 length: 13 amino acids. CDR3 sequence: CASSLGPEQTQYF.

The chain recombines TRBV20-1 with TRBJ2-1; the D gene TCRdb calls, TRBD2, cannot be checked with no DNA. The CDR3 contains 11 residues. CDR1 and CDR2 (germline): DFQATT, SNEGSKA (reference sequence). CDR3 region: CSASLPGEQFF.

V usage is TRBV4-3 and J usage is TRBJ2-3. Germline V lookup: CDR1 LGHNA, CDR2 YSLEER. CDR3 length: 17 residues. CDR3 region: CASSRNFLPPGTDTQYF.

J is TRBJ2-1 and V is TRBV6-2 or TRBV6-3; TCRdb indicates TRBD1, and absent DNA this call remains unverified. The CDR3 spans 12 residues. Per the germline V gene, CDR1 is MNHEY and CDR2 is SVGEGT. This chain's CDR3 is CASSRQGNEQFF.

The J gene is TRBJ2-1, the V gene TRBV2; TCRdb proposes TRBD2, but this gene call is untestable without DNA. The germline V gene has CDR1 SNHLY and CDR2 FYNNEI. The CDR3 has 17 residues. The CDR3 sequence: CASSDVSSGGPVDEQFF. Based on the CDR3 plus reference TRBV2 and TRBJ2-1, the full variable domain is EPEVTQTPSHQVTQMGQEVILRCVPISNHLYFYWYRQILGQKVEFLVSFYNNEISEKSEIFDDQFSVERPDGSNFTLKIRSTKLEDSAMYFCASSDVSSGGPVDEQFFGPGTRLTVL.

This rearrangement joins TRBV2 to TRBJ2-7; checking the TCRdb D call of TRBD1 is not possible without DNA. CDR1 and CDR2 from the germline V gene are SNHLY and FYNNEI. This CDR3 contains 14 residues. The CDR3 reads CASSPMGTGNEQYF.

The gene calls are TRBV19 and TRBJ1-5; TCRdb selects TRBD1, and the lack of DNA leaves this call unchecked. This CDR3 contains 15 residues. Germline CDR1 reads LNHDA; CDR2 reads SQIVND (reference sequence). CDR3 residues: CASSIETGYNQPQHF.

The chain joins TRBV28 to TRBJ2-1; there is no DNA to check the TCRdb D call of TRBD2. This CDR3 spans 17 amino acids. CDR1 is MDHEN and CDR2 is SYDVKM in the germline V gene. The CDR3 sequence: CATFPPPGYASYNEQFF.

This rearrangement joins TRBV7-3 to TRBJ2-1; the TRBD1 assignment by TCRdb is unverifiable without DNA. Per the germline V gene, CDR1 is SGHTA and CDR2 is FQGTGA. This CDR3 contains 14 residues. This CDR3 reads CASSLTGGDNEQFF.

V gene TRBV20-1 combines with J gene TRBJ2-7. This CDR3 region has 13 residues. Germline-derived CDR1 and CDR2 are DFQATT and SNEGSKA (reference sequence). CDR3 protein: CSAYVPNLYEQYF.

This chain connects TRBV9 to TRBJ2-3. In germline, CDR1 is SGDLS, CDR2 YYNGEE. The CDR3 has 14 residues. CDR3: CASSGSGMPDTQYF.

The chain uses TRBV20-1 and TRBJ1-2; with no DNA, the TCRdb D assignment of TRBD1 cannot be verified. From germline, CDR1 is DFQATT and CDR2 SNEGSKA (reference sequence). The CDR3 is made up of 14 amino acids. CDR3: CSAQDTNGGYGYTF.

The CDR3 sequence is CSASDHRRNTEAFF. The chain has TRBV20-1 and TRBJ1-1; the D call of TRBD1 rests on TCRdb alone, since no DNA is present to check it. The germline gives CDR1 DFQATT, CDR2 SNEGSKA (reference sequence). This CDR3 region has 14 residues.

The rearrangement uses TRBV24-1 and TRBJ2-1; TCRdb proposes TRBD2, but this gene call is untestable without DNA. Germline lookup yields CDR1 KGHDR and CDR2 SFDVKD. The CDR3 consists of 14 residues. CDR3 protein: CATGRTSGSDEQFF.

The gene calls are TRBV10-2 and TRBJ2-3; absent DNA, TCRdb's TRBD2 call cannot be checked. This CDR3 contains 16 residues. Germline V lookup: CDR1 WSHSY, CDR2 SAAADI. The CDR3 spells CASSEIGGDSTDTQYF.

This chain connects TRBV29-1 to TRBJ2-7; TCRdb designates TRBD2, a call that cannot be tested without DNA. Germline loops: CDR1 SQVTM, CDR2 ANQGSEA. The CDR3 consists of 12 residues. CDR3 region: CSVAIRAQEQYF.

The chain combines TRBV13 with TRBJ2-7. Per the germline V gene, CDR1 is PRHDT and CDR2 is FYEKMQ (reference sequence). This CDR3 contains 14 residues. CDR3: CASSLGRVTYEQYF.

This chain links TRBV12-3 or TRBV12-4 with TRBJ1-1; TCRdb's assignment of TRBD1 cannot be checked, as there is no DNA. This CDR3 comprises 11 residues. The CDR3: CASSRQGGAFF.

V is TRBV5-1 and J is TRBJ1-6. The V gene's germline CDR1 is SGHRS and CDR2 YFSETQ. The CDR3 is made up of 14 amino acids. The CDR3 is CASSLGAPSTPLHF. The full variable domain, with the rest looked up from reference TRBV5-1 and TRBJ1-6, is KAGVTQTPRYLIKTRGQQVTLSCSPISGHRSVSWYQQTPGQGLQFLFEYFSETQRNKGNFPGRFSGRQFSNSRSEMNVSTLELGDSALYLCASSLGAPSTPLHFGNGTRLTVT.

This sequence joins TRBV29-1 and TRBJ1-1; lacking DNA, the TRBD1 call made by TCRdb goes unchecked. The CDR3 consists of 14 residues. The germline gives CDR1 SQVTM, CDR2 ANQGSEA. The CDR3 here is CSGARSGGDTEAFF. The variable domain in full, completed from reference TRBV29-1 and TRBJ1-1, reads SAVISQKPSRDICQRGTSLTIQCQVDSQVTMMFWYRQQPGQSLTLIATANQGSEATYESGFVIDKFPISRPNLTFSTLTVSNMSPEDSSIYLCSGARSGGDTEAFFGQGTRLTVV.

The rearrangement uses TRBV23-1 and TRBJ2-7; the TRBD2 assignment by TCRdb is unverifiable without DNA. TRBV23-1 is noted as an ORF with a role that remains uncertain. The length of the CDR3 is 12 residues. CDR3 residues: CASSGLAYEQYF.

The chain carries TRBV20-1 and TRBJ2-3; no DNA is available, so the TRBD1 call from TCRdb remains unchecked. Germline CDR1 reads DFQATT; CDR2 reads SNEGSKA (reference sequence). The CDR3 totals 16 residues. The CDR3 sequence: CSALIGKGLGTDTQYF.

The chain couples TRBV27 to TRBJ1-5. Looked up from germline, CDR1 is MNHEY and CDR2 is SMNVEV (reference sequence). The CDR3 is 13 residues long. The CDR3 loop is CASSLLSGQPQHF.

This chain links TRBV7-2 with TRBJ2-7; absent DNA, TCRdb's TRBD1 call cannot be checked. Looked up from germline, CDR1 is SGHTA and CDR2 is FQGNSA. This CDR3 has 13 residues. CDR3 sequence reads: CASRGTGLYEQYF.

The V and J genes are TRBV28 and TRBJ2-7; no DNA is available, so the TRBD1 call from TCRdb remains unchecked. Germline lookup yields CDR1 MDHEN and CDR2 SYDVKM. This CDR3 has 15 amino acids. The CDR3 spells CASRPYWDSLYEQYF.

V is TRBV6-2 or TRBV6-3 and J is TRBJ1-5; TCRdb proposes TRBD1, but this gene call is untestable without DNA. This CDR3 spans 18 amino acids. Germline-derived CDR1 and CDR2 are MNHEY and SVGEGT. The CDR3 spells CASSLRLSFVGHNQPQHF.

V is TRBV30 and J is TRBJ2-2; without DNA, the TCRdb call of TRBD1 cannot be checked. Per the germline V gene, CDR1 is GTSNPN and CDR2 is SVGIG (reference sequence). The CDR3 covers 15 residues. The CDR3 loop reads CAWTVGGARTGELFF.

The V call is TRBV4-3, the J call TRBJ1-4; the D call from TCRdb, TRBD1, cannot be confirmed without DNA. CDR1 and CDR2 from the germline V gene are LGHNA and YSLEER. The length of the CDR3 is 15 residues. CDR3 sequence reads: CASGKGTEYNEKLFF.

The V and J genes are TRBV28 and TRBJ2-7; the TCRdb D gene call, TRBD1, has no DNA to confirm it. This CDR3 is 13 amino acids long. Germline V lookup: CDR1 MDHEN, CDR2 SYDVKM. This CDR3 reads CASKTGYSHEQYF.

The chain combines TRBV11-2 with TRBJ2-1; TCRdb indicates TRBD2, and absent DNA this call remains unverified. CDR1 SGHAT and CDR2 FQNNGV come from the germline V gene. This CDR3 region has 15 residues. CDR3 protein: CASSSSGGPGNEQFF.

CDR3 loop: CASSQERGSYVTDTQYF. The gene calls are TRBV3-1 and TRBJ2-3; TCRdb picks TRBD2, but there is no DNA to check that call. The CDR3 is made up of 17 amino acids. CDR1 and CDR2 (germline): LGHDT, YNNKEL (reference sequence).

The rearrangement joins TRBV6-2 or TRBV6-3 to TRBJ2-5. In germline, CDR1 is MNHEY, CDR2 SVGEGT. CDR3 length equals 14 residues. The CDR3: CASSYYTPRETQYF.